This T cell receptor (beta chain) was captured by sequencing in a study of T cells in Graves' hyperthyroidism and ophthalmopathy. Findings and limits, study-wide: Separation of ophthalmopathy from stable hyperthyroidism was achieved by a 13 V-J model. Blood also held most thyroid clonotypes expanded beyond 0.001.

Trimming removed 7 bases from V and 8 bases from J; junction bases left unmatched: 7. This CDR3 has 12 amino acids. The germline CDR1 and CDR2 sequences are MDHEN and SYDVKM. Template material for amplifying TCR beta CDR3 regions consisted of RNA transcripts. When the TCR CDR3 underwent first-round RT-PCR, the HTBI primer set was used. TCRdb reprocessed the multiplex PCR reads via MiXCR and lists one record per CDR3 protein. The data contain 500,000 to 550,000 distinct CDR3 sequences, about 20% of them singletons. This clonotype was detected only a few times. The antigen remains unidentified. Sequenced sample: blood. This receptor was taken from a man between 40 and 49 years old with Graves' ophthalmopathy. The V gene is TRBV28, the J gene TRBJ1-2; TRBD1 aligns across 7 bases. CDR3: CASKTGPGGYTF. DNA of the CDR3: TGTGCCAGCAAGACAGGGCCTGGGGGCTACACCTTC.